This T cell receptor beta chain originates from a study of cytotoxic CD8 clonotypes in ibrutinib-treated CLL. Study-wide context: Among responders, around 25 were partial and 2 complete; after median approximately six years, around 15 stayed remitted and 12 progressed.

General observations from the study: While tracking circulating CD8+ T-cell counts, baseline clonality exceeded that of age-matched healthy donors. Public clonotypes occurred uncommonly; on treatment, they contracted or remained stable.

For this clone: Its antigen remains unidentified.

The CDR3 contains 15 residues. V was shortened by 0 bases and J by 1 base, with 9 bases between the two germline ends. Germline CDR1 and CDR2: PRHDT and FYEKMQ (reference sequence). Clones were sequenced by immunoSEQ multiplex PCR, and TCRdb holds only the in-frame ones, with some missing. The data show about 300,000 clones, roughly four fifths seen once. This TCR was sampled from a human donor with chronic lymphocytic leukemia. This chain uses TRBV13 with TRBJ1-2; no clear D gene. The material sequenced was PBMCs, taken at disease progression, from a patient treated with ibrutinib. In DNA form, the CDR3 reads TGTGCCAGCAGCTTAGGTACGGAGGATAACTATGGCTACACCTTC. Its protein is CASSLGTEDNYGYTF.